One T cell receptor (beta chain) is described in this entry. The target antigen is unknown. Germline V CDR1 and CDR2: SGHAT, FQNNGV. CDR3 size: 17 residues. This sample stems from a study of tumor-infiltrating lymphocytes in primary liver carcinoma. Co-extraction of RNA and DNA was performed on roughly 20-31 mg of unsorted bulk tissue. Tumors were each sampled at five separate regions. A constant-region primer primed TCR beta cDNA synthesis from 450 to 550 ng of total RNA. Modified slightly, ARM-PCR produced TCR beta libraries over three nested multiplex PCR rounds. For around 9 cycles apiece, the opening two PCR rounds ran with TRBV1-TRBV30 forward primers and a C-beta reverse primer. TCRdb reprocessed the multiplex PCR reads with MiXCR, giving one entry per CDR3 protein. This sample yields roughly 25,000 distinct CDR3 sequences, of which over 60% are seen a single time; 45% to 50% belongs to the top ten.

Study-wide points: Compared with tumor region pairs, tumor-adjacent and tumor-blood pairs overlapped less.

The chain joins TRBV11-2 to TRBJ2-5; 15 bases fit TRBD2. The sequencing sample was made of liver tumor tissue from sampling region 3. Subset here: tumor region T3, left-lateral pole. The sequence derives from a man in his forties with primary liver carcinoma and hepatitis B virus infection. In nucleotides, the CDR3 is TGTGTCAGTAACGCCGGGACTAGCGGGAGGTCCCAAGAGACCCAGTACTTC. Translation: CVSNAGTSGRSQETQYF.